This T cell receptor (beta chain) was identified in a study of identical twins. General study findings and limits: Low generation probability was overrepresented in out-of-frame alpha sequences shared by twins. Invariant T cells like MAIT and iNKT could partly confound the zero-insertion analyses.

This clonotype was seen at least ten times. As yet, its antigen is unknown. cDNA molecules carried unique molecular identifiers, and template switching added a universal primer site. MiXCR was run by TCRdb on the 5' RACE reads, yielding one entry per CDR3 protein. The table has 140,000 to 150,000 distinct CDR3 sequences, around 3.5% seen once. CDR1 is MNHNS and CDR2 is SASEGT in the germline V gene. Trimming took off 7 bases at V and 4 bases at J, with 5 bases between the two ends. This CDR3 is built from 10 residues. Sequenced: memory T cells sorted from blood. The chain joins TRBV6-1 to TRBJ2-7; D is uncertain. The receptor comes from a man younger than 30 in good health. CDR3 sequence: CASMGYEQYV. CDR3 bases: TGTGCCAGCATGGGGTACGAGCAGTACGTC.